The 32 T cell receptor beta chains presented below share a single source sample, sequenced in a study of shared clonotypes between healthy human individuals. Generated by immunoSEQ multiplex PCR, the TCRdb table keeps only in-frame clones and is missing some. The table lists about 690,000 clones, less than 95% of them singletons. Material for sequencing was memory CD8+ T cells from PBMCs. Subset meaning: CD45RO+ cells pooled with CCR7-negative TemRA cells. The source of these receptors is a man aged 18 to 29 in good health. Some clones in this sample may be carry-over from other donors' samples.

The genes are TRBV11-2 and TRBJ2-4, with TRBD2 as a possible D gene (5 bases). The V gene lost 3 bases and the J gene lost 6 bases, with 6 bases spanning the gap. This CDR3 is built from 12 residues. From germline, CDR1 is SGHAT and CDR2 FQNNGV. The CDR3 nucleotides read TGTGCCAGCAGCTTTGGGAGAAACATTCAGTACTTC. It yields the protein CASSFGRNIQYF.

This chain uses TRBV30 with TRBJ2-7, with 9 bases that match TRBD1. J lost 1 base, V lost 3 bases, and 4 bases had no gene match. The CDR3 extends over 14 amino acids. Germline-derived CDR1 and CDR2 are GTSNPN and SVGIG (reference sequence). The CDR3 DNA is TGTGCCTGGAGCGCCGGGACAGGGTCCTACGAGCAGTACTTC. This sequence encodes CAWSAGTGSYEQYF.

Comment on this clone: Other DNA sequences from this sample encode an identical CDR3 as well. The CDR3, as DNA: TGTGCCAGCAGCTTGCCGGGGTCCTACAATGAGCAGTTCTTC. Its protein is CASSLPGSYNEQFF. The rearrangement joins TRBV7-9 to TRBJ2-1; a weak D match, TRBD2 (5 bases). Germline V CDR1 and CDR2: SEHNR, FQNEAQ (reference sequence). The CDR3 has 14 amino acids. V was pared by 3 bases and J by 1 base, with 7 bases between. Full variable domain (outside the CDR3, taken from reference TRBV7-9 and TRBJ2-1): DTGVSQNPRHKITKRGQNVTFRCDPISEHNRLYWYRQTLGQGPEFLTYFQNEAQLEKSRLLSDRFSAERPKGSFSTLEIQRTEQGDSAMYLCASSLPGSYNEQFFGPGTRLTVL.

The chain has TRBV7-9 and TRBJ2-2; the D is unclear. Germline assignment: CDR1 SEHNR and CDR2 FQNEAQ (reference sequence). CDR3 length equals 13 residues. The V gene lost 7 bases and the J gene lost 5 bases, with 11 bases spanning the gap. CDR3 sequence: CASNGGTTGELFF. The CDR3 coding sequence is TGTGCCAGCAATGGCGGAACTACCGGGGAGCTGTTTTTT.

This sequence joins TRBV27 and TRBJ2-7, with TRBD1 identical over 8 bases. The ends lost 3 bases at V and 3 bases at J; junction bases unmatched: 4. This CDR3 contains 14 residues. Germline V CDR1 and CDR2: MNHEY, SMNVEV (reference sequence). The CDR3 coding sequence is TGTGCCAGCAGTTTTGGACAGGGAGACTACGAGCAGTACTTC. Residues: CASSFGQGDYEQYF.

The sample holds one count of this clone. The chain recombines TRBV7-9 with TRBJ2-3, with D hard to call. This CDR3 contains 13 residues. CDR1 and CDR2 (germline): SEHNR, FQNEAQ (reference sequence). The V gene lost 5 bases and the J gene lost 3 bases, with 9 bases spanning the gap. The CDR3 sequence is CASSRALTDTQYF. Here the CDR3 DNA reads TGTGCCAGCAGCCGAGCCCTGACAGATACGCAGTATTTT.

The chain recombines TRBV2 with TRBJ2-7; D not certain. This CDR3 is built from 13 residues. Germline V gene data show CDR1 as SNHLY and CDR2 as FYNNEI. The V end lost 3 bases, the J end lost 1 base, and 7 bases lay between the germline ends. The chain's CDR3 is CASSDESSYEQYF. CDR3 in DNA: TGTGCCAGCAGTGACGAGTCATCCTACGAGCAGTACTTC. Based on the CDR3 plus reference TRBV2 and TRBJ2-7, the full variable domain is EPEVTQTPSHQVTQMGQEVILRCVPISNHLYFYWYRQILGQKVEFLVSFYNNEISEKSEIFDDQFSVERPDGSNFTLKIRSTKLEDSAMYFCASSDESSYEQYFGPGTRLTVT.

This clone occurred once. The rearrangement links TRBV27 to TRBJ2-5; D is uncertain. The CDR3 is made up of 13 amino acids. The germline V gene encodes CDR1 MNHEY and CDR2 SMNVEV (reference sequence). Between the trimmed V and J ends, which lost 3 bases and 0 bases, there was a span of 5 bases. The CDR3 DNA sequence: TGTGCCAGCAGTTTGTACCACCAAGAGACCCAGTACTTC. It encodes CASSLYHQETQYF.

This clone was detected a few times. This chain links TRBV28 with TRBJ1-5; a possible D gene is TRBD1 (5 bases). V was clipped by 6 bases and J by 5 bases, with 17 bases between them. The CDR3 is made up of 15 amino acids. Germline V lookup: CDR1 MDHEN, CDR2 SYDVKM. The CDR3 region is CASSPTPGGDQPQHF. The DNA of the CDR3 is TGTGCCAGCAGCCCAACCCCGGGGGGGGATCAGCCCCAGCATTTT.

CDR3 DNA sequence: TGTGCCAGCAGCTTGGCGGTCGGGGGACTTTCTGGCTACACCTTC. As protein: CASSLAVGGLSGYTF. The chain uses TRBV7-9 and TRBJ1-2; a possible D gene is TRBD1 (5 bases). Trimming left V 3 bases short and J 7 bases short, with 18 bases between. Germline V CDR1 and CDR2: SEHNR, FQNEAQ (reference sequence). The CDR3 has 15 amino acids.

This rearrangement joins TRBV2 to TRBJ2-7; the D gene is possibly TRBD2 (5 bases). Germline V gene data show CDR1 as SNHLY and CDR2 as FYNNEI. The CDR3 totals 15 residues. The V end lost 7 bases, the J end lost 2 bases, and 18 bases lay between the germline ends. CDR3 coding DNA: TGTGCCAGCAAGGAGGCGTCCACACCACCCTACGAGCAGTACTTC. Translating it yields CASKEASTPPYEQYF.

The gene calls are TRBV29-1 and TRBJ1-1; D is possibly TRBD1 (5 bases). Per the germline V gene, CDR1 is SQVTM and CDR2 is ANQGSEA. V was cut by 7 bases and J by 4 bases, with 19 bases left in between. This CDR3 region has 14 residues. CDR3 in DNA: TGCAGCGCCCACAGGCTATCGAGGATCACTGAAGCTTTCTTT. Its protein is CSAHRLSRITEAFF.

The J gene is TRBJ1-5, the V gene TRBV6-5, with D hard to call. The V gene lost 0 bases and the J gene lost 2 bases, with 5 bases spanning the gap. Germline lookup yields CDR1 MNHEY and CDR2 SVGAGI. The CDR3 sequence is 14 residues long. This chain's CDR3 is CASSYSTGNQPQHF. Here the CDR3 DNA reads TGTGCCAGCAGTTACTCGACCGGCAATCAGCCCCAGCATTTT.

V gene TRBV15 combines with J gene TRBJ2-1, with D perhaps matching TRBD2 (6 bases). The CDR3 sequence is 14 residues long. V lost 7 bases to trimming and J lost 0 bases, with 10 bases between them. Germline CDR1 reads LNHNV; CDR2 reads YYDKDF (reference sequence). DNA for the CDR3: TGTGCCACCACCGGGACTCCCTCCTACAATGAGCAGTTCTTC. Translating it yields CATTGTPSYNEQFF.

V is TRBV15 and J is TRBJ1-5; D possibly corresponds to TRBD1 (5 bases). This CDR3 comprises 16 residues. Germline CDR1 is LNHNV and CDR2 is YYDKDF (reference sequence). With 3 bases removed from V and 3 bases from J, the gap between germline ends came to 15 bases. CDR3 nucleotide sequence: TGTGCCACCAGCAGTAGGATCCAGGGATTCAATCAGCCCCAGCATTTT. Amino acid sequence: CATSSRIQGFNQPQHF.

The CDR3 DNA follows: TGTGCCACCAGCAGGACTAGCGGGAGCACAGATACGCAGTATTTT. This codes for CATSRTSGSTDTQYF. The V and J genes are TRBV15 and TRBJ2-3; 10 bases match TRBD2. CDR1 and CDR2 (germline): LNHNV, YYDKDF (reference sequence). V shed 3 bases, J shed 0 bases, and the junction held 0 bases outside the gene matches. There are 15 residues in the CDR3.

The CDR3 is CASSGPDRRGGYGYTF. Here the CDR3 DNA reads TGTGCCAGCTCAGGGCCGGACAGGAGGGGCGGCTATGGCTACACCTTC. This chain uses TRBV18 with TRBJ1-2; 7 nucleotides line up with TRBD1. This CDR3 contains 16 residues. The trim removed 5 bases at V and 4 bases at J, leaving 13 bases unmatched. CDR1 is KGHSH, CDR2 LQKENI, per germline.

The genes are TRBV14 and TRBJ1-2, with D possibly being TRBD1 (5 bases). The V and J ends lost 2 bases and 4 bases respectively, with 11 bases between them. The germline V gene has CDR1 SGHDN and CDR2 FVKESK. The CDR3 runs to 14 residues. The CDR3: CASSQSTGGYGYTF. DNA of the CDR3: TGTGCCAGCAGCCAAAGCACGGGGGGCTATGGCTACACCTTC.

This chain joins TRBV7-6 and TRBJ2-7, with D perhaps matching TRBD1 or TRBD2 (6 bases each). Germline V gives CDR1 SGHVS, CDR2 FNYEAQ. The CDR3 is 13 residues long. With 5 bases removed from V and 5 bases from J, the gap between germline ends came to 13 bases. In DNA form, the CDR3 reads TGTGCCAGCAGCCCCGGGGGACAAAACGAGCAGTACTTC. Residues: CASSPGGQNEQYF.

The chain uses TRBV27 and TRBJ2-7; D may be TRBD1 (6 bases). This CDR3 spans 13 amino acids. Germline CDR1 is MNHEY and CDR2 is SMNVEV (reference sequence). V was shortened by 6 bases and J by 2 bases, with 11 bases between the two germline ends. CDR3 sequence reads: CASRDSATYEQYF. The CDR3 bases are TGTGCCAGCAGGGACAGCGCTACCTACGAGCAGTACTTC.

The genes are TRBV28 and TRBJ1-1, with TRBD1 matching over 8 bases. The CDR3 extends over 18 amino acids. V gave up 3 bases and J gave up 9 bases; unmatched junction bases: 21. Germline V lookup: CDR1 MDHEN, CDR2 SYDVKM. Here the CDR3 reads CASSFSTEDPGDRIQAFF. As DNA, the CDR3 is TGTGCCAGCAGTTTCTCGACTGAAGACCCGGGGGACAGGATACAAGCTTTCTTT.

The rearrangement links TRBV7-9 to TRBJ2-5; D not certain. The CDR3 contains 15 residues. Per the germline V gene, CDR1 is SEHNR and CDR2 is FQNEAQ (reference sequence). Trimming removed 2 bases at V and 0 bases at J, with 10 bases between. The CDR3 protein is CASSLRLGHQETQYF. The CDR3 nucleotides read TGTGCCAGCAGCTTACGCCTCGGACACCAAGAGACCCAGTACTTC. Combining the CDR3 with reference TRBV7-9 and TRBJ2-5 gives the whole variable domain DTGVSQNPRHKITKRGQNVTFRCDPISEHNRLYWYRQTLGQGPEFLTYFQNEAQLEKSRLLSDRFSAERPKGSFSTLEIQRTEQGDSAMYLCASSLRLGHQETQYFGPGTRLLVL.

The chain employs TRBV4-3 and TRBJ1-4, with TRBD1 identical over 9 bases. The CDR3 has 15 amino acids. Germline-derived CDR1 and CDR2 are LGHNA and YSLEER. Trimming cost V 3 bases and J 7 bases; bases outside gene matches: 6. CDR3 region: CASSHDPDRGEKLFF. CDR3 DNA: TGCGCCAGCAGCCACGACCCGGACAGGGGTGAAAAACTGTTTTTT.

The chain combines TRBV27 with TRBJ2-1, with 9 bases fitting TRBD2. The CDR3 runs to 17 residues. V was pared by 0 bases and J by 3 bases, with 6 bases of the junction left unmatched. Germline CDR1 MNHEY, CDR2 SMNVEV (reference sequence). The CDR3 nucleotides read TGTGCCAGCAGTTTATCGTGGCTAGCGGGATACTACAATGAGCAGTTCTTC. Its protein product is CASSLSWLAGYYNEQFF.

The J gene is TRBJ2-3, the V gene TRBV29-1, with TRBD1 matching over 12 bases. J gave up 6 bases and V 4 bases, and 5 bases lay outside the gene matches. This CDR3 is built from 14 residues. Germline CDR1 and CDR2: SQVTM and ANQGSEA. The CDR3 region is CSVVGTGGRDTQYF. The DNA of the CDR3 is TGCAGCGTTGTTGGGACAGGGGGCCGGGATACGCAGTATTTT.

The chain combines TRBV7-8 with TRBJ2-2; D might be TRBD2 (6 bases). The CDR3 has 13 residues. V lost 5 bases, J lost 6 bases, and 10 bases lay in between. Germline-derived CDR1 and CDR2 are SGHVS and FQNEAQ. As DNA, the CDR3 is TGTGCCAGCAGCATAGGGGAGGCCGGGGAGCTGTTTTTT. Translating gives CASSIGEAGELFF.

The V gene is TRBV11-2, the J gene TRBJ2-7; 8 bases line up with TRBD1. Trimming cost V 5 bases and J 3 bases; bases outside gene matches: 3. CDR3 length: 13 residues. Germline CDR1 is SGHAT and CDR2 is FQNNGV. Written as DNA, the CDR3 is TGTGCCAGCAGCCACGACAGGGGCTACGAGCAGTACTTC. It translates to CASSHDRGYEQYF. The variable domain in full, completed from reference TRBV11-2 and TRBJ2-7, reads EAGVAQSPRYKIIEKRQSVAFWCNPISGHATLYWYQQILGQGPKLLIQFQNNGVVDDSQLPKDRFSAERLKGVDSTLKIQPAKLEDSAVYLCASSHDRGYEQYFGPGTRLTVT.

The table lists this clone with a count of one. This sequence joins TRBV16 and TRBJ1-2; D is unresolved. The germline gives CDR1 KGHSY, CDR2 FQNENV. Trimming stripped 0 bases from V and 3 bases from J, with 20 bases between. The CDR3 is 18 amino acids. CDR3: CASSQSGSAVSGYYGYTF. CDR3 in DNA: TGTGCCAGCAGCCAATCTGGGTCGGCGGTGAGCGGGTACTATGGCTACACCTTC.

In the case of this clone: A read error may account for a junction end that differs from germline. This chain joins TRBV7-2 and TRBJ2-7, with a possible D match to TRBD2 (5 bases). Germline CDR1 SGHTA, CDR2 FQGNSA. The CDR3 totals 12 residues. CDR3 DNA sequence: TGTGCCAGCAGCGACGGTCCTAGCCCGGCGGGCTTC. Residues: CASSDGPSPAGF.

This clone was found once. The CDR3 is CASSLAGVRFF. As DNA, the CDR3 is TGTGCCAGCAGCTTAGCGGGAGTACGGTTCTTC. The rearrangement links TRBV27 to TRBJ2-1; 9 nucleotides agree with TRBD2. From germline, CDR1 is MNHEY and CDR2 SMNVEV (reference sequence). The CDR3 is 11 residues long. Unmatched junction bases numbered 6, after V lost 6 bases and J lost 15 bases.

The CDR3 protein is CASSSLAGGPDTQYF. CDR3 in DNA: TGTGCCAGCAGCTCCTTAGCGGGAGGGCCAGATACGCAGTATTTT. This chain links TRBV7-3 with TRBJ2-3; 11 positions match TRBD2. CDR3 length equals 15 residues. The V segment lost 4 bases and the J segment 4 bases; nucleotides outside the gene matches: 4. Looked up from germline, CDR1 is SGHTA and CDR2 is FQGTGA.

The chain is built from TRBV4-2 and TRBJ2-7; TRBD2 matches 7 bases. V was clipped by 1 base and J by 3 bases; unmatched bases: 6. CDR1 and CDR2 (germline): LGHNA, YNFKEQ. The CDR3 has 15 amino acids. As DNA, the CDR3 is TGTGCCAGCAGCCAAGGGACTAGTGAACACTACGAGCAGTACTTC. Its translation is CASSQGTSEHYEQYF.